The clone carrying this TCR beta chain was counted a few times. Antigen unknown. The sample belongs to a study of T cell clonality in common variable immunodeficiency. Overall study findings and caveats: Fewer deletions and N-nucleotide insertions were reportedly seen in common variable immunodeficiency TCR beta sequences. Shared TCRbeta clones were fewer between CVID subjects than controls.

For at least one year, all CVID subjects received replacement immunoglobulin. Assay used: immunoSEQ multiplex PCR; TCRdb lists only in-frame clones, some missing. The specimen has around 19,000 clones, none found just once. This TCR derives from a human donor with common variable immunodeficiency. Sequencing was done on a sample of peripheral blood mononuclear cells.

CDR3 bases read: TGTGCCAGCAGCTTAGCGACAGCCTACGAG. Protein product: CASSLATAYE. In full, the CDR3 is CASSLATAYEQYF. This chain uses TRBV7-2 with TRBJ2-7; maybe TRBD1 (5 bases). Read data end 3 residues before the CDR3 end; the end is taken from the germline J gene. The CDR3 totals 13 residues. Deletions cut 0 bases from V and 2 bases from J, with 5 bases between. Germline loops: CDR1 SGHTA, CDR2 FQGNSA.